This T cell receptor beta chain was recovered during a study of vaccination effects on CD4 cells after COVID-19. Study-level findings and limits: Infection-derived and vaccine-derived clones contracted markedly late after vaccination. There was only 1 of 255 vaccine-induced clones in healthy vaccinees that cross-reacted with common cold coronaviruses.

Sequencing was preceded by expansion of antigen-specific CD4+ T cells with viral peptide pools in the ViraFEST assay. Once cultured for 10 days, the cells underwent separation to obtain CD4+ T cells. Nucleocapsid antibody tests were negative, and the vaccine recipients had no prior SARS-CoV-2 infection. Wells each received 1.8 million or so PBMC, cultured with approximately 9.7 IU/ml IL-2 and about 10 ug/ml peptides. Days 3 and 7 saw half the medium replaced with IL-2 medium. Germline values: CDR1 MNHEY, CDR2 SVGAGI. CDR3 size: 15 residues. Trimming took 2 bases from V and 10 from J, leaving 15 bases between them. Sequenced by immunoSEQ multiplex PCR; TCRdb stores in-frame clones only, minus some. The sample records roughly 50,000 clones, approximately 79% being singletons. This clone has only a few counts. Its target is unknown.

The sequencing here drew on CD4+ T cells from PBMCs cultured with HCoV-OC43 spike peptides, taken before COVID-19 vaccination. Subset given: HCoV-OC43 spike overlapping peptide pool stimulation. The chain joins TRBV6-5 to TRBJ1-6; D might be TRBD1 (6 bases). This sequence originates from a human donor who received a COVID-19 vaccine. The CDR3 loop reads CASSYGEGVRSPLHF. CDR3 coding DNA: TGTGCCAGCAGTTACGGGGAGGGGGTTAGGTCACCCCTCCACTTT.